One sample yielded the 27 T cell receptor beta chains listed below, sequenced in a study of T cell changes during pregnancy in multiple sclerosis. Only in-frame clones appear in the TCRdb table, and some are missing; sequencing was by immunoSEQ multiplex PCR. This table has 15,000 to 20,000 clones, around 95% appearing once. This material consisted of peripheral blood, taken in the third trimester of pregnancy. The source is a female donor with multiple sclerosis, enrolled in a pregnancy study.

The rearrangement joins TRBV2 to TRBJ2-7; 10 nucleotides line up with TRBD2. V shed 4 bases, J shed 4 bases, and the junction held 7 bases outside the gene matches. This CDR3 spans 15 amino acids. CDR1 is SNHLY, CDR2 FYNNEI, per germline. The CDR3 nucleotides read TGTGCCAGCAGTGGCCGGCTAGCGGGAGCATACGAGCAGTACTTC. This translates into CASSGRLAGAYEQYF.

This clone was picked up one time. The CDR3 is CASSLVGSSYNEQFF. CDR3 coding DNA: TGCGCCAGCAGCTTGGTTGGGAGCTCCTACAATGAGCAGTTCTTC. The chain joins TRBV5-1 to TRBJ2-1, with a tentative D call TRBD2 (5 bases). The CDR3 covers 15 residues. The germline CDR1 and CDR2 sequences are SGHRS and YFSETQ. The ends were cut back, 0 bases at V and 0 bases at J, with 7 bases in the middle.

The V gene is TRBV5-5, the J gene TRBJ1-2, with no clear D. The V gene lost 3 bases and the J gene lost 7 bases, with 13 bases spanning the gap. The CDR3 spans 13 residues. Per germline, CDR1 SGHKS and CDR2 YYEKEE (reference sequence). CDR3 in DNA: TGTGCCAGCAGCTGGGCCCTTGCCACTGGCTACACCTTC. The encoded protein is CASSWALATGYTF.

The V call is TRBV5-1, the J call TRBJ1-5; 7 bases agree with TRBD1. J gave up 6 bases and V 3 bases, and 6 bases lay outside the gene matches. The germline gives CDR1 SGHRS, CDR2 YFSETQ. This CDR3 region has 14 residues. CDR3: CASSSGGPGQPQHF. DNA for the CDR3: TGCGCCAGCAGCTCAGGGGGACCGGGTCAGCCCCAGCATTTT.

The chain employs TRBV12-5 and TRBJ2-1; 10 bases are a match to TRBD1. This CDR3 contains 17 residues. The ends lost 5 bases at V and 9 bases at J; junction bases unmatched: 16. Germline CDR1 reads LGHNT; CDR2 reads FRNRAP. The CDR3 spells CASGLPSGTGVFGEQFF. The DNA of the CDR3 is TGTGCTAGTGGTCTACCATCCGGGACAGGGGTATTTGGTGAGCAGTTCTTC.

This clone was recorded once. V is TRBV28 and J is TRBJ2-7; the D is unclear. CDR1 MDHEN and CDR2 SYDVKM come from the germline V gene. The CDR3 runs to 10 residues. Deletions cut 5 bases from V and 4 bases from J, with 3 bases between. DNA for the CDR3: TGTGCCAGCAGTACATACGAGCAGTACTTC. This translates into CASSTYEQYF.

The chain carries TRBV29-1 and TRBJ1-2; D is unclear. The germline V gene has CDR1 SQVTM and CDR2 ANQGSEA. V lost 4 bases to trimming and J lost 5 bases, with 5 bases between them. CDR3 length equals 10 residues. CDR3 region: CSVGEYGYTF. The CDR3 DNA is TGCAGCGTTGGGGAGTATGGCTACACCTTC.

The chain combines TRBV7-8 with TRBJ2-3, with 9 bases fitting TRBD2. Trimming removed 2 bases from V and 0 bases from J; junction bases left unmatched: 3. Germline CDR1 is SGHVS and CDR2 is FQNEAQ. The CDR3 is 16 residues long. The CDR3 loop reads CASSLSSGGSTDTQYF. The DNA for the CDR3 is TGTGCCAGCAGCTTATCCAGCGGGGGGAGCACAGATACGCAGTATTTT.

CDR3 protein: CASSLYSLNTEAFF. Here the CDR3 DNA reads TGTGCCAGCAGTTTATACAGTTTGAACACTGAAGCTTTCTTT. The chain recombines TRBV28 with TRBJ1-1; no firm D call. This CDR3 region has 14 residues. CDR1 is MDHEN, CDR2 SYDVKM, per germline. The V gene lost 1 base and the J gene lost 0 bases, with 6 bases spanning the gap.

This chain uses TRBV2 with TRBJ1-2; D is undetermined. The CDR3 loop spans 13 amino acids. Germline V gene sequence: CDR1 SNHLY, CDR2 FYNNEI. V lost 4 bases to trimming and J lost 1 base, with 7 bases between them. CDR3 sequence: CASSAGNNYGYTF. The CDR3 coding sequence is TGTGCCAGCAGTGCGGGGAATAACTATGGCTACACCTTC. Together with reference TRBV2 and TRBJ1-2, the CDR3 gives the full variable domain: EPEVTQTPSHQVTQMGQEVILRCVPISNHLYFYWYRQILGQKVEFLVSFYNNEISEKSEIFDDQFSVERPDGSNFTLKIRSTKLEDSAMYFCASSAGNNYGYTFGSGTRLTVV.

V gene TRBV5-1 combines with J gene TRBJ2-7, with D possibly TRBD1 on 6 matching bases. Trimming cost V 4 bases and J 0 bases, with 11 bases left between them. The CDR3 contains 14 residues. CDR1 is SGHRS and CDR2 is YFSETQ in the germline V gene. Here the CDR3 reads CASSPSGASYEQYF. The CDR3 bases are TGCGCCAGCAGCCCGTCAGGGGCCTCCTACGAGCAGTACTTC. The full variable domain, its missing parts supplied by reference TRBV5-1 and TRBJ2-7, is KAGVTQTPRYLIKTRGQQVTLSCSPISGHRSVSWYQQTPGQGLQFLFEYFSETQRNKGNFPGRFSGRQFSNSRSEMNVSTLELGDSALYLCASSPSGASYEQYFGPGTRLTVT.

The rearrangement joins TRBV28 to TRBJ2-1; D is uncertain. This CDR3 comprises 15 residues. With 4 bases removed from V and 0 bases from J, the gap between germline ends came to 10 bases. Germline values: CDR1 MDHEN, CDR2 SYDVKM. DNA of the CDR3: TGTGCCAGCAGTTACGTTGGTAGCTCCTACAATGAGCAGTTCTTC. Its protein is CASSYVGSSYNEQFF.

The gene calls are TRBV4-2 and TRBJ2-7; 11 nucleotides match TRBD2. The CDR3 has 17 amino acids. CDR1 is LGHNA, CDR2 YNFKEQ, per germline. Germline trimming cut 1 base from V and 3 bases from J; bases unmatched to any gene: 8. The DNA for the CDR3 is TGTGCCAGCAGCCAAGGGACTAGCGGGCCTTATATCTACGAGCAGTACTTC. Protein sequence: CASSQGTSGPYIYEQYF.

The V call is TRBV5-1, the J call TRBJ1-6; weak D call: TRBD1 (6 bases). V lost 4 bases, J lost 6 bases, and 11 bases lay in between. The length of the CDR3 is 14 residues. Germline CDR1 SGHRS, CDR2 YFSETQ. The CDR3, as DNA: TGCGCCAGCAGCATGGAAGGGGGTAATTCACCCCTCCACTTT. Its translation is CASSMEGGNSPLHF.

The chain couples TRBV28 to TRBJ1-1, with a weak D call TRBD1 (6 bases). The CDR3 has 18 amino acids. Germline CDR1 reads MDHEN; CDR2 reads SYDVKM. The V and J ends lost 5 bases and 0 bases respectively, with 22 bases between them. CDR3 DNA: TGTGCCAGCAGTCTCCCTATCCGGGACATCAACTTGAACACTGAAGCTTTCTTT. The encoded protein is CASSLPIRDINLNTEAFF.

This rearrangement joins TRBV28 to TRBJ1-4; D is uncertain. V was pared by 10 bases and J by 7 bases, with 16 bases between. This CDR3 comprises 13 residues. Germline V lookup: CDR1 MDHEN, CDR2 SYDVKM. Here the CDR3 reads CAIGQRATEKLFF. In nucleotides, the CDR3 is TGTGCCATCGGTCAGAGGGCGACTGAAAAACTGTTTTTT.

This chain connects TRBV27 to TRBJ2-1, with D hard to call. This CDR3 region has 13 residues. Trimming stripped 4 bases from V and 0 bases from J, with 4 bases between. Per the germline V gene, CDR1 is MNHEY and CDR2 is SMNVEV (reference sequence). CDR3 bases: TGTGCCAGCAGTTATAGCTCCTACAATGAGCAGTTCTTC. This encodes CASSYSSYNEQFF.

The J gene is TRBJ1-3, the V gene TRBV11-2; a possible D gene is TRBD1 (5 bases). There are 11 residues in the CDR3. V lost 5 bases to trimming and J lost 11 bases, with 10 bases between them. Germline V gene lookup returns CDR1 SGHAT and CDR2 FQNNGV. Here the CDR3 reads CASSHLGPIYF. The CDR3, as DNA: TGTGCCAGCAGCCACCTGGGGCCCATATATTTT.

The rearrangement links TRBV27 to TRBJ2-7, with D maybe TRBD1 (5 bases). V lost 3 bases, J lost 7 bases, and 13 bases lay in between. Germline CDR1 is MNHEY and CDR2 is SMNVEV (reference sequence). The CDR3 length is 13 residues. In nucleotides, the CDR3 is TGTGCCAGCAGTTTTTCTAGGGGTTGGGAGCAGTACTTC. Translation gives CASSFSRGWEQYF.

J is TRBJ2-1 and V is TRBV7-3; 10 bases match TRBD2. The trim removed 5 bases at V and 4 bases at J, leaving 5 bases unmatched. In germline, CDR1 is SGHTA, CDR2 FQGTGA. The CDR3 is 15 amino acids. CDR3 coding DNA: TGTGCCAGCAGCCCGGGACTAGCGATATACAATGAGCAGTTCTTC. It translates to CASSPGLAIYNEQFF. Full variable domain (missing parts from reference TRBV7-3 and TRBJ2-1): GAGVSQTPSNKVTEKGKYVELRCDPISGHTALYWYRQSLGQGPEFLIYFQGTGAADDSGLPNDRFFAVRPEGSVSTLKIQRTERGDSAVYLCASSPGLAIYNEQFFGPGTRLTVL.

This rearrangement joins TRBV5-1 to TRBJ2-3; 11 bases match TRBD2. V gave up 4 bases and J gave up 5 bases; unmatched junction bases: 9. CDR3 length equals 16 residues. Germline V gene lookup returns CDR1 SGHRS and CDR2 YFSETQ. In DNA form, the CDR3 reads TGCGCCAGCAGCGCCTCACTAGCGGGAGTCATAGATACGCAGTATTTT. Protein: CASSASLAGVIDTQYF.

This chain joins TRBV18 and TRBJ2-5; D is uncertain. The CDR3 has 13 residues. Per the germline V gene, CDR1 is KGHSH and CDR2 is LQKENI. The V gene lost 4 bases and the J gene lost 3 bases, with 9 bases spanning the gap. The CDR3 is CASSLSLEETQYF. The DNA of the CDR3 is TGTGCCAGCTCACTATCCCTTGAAGAGACCCAGTACTTC.

The chain combines TRBV2 with TRBJ2-1; possible D gene TRBD2, 5 bases. Trimming took 11 bases from V and 8 from J, leaving 16 bases between them. CDR3 size: 12 residues. The germline CDR1 and CDR2 sequences are SNHLY and FYNNEI. In DNA, the CDR3 is TGTGCCGGCGCCCTGCTAGCCGATGAGCAGTTCTTC. Encoded protein: CAGALLADEQFF.

This clone showed up just once. The chain is built from TRBV9 and TRBJ1-6; no clear D gene. Trimming removed 3 bases at V and 7 bases at J, with 17 bases between. Germline CDR1 is SGDLS and CDR2 is YYNGEE. The CDR3 has 16 amino acids. The CDR3 here is CASSAEWEGRNSPLHF. In DNA form, the CDR3 reads TGTGCCAGCAGCGCCGAATGGGAGGGAAGAAATTCACCCCTCCACTTT.

This chain uses TRBV5-4 with TRBJ2-7; 8 nucleotides match TRBD1. The CDR3 has 15 residues. Germline V gene lookup returns CDR1 SGHNT and CDR2 YYREEE (reference sequence). The junction had 9 bases not matched to a gene; V was cut back by 4 bases and J by 3 bases. The chain's CDR3 is CASSRPGTGLYEQYF. CDR3 sequence (DNA): TGTGCCAGCAGCCGTCCCGGGACAGGCCTCTACGAGCAGTACTTC.

The chain recombines TRBV4-1 with TRBJ1-5; no clear D. Germline CDR1 and CDR2: MGHRA and YSYEKL. Trimming removed 4 bases at V and 8 bases at J, with 12 bases between. This CDR3 has 13 amino acids. Here the CDR3 reads CASSLGILEPQHF. The CDR3, as DNA: TGCGCCAGCAGCCTCGGTATCTTAGAGCCCCAGCATTTT.

The chain couples TRBV7-9 to TRBJ2-3; 7 nucleotides match TRBD2. CDR3 length equals 17 residues. CDR1 and CDR2 (germline): SEHNR, FQNEAQ (reference sequence). Trimming took 5 bases from V and 6 from J; bases not matched to a gene: 17. The CDR3 protein is CASSPDGLAVEGDTQYF. In nucleotides, the CDR3 is TGTGCCAGCAGCCCCGACGGCCTAGCGGTGGAGGGGGATACGCAGTATTTT.